These 8 T cell receptor delta chains came from one sample sequenced in a study of gamma-delta chains in newborns, infants, children. TCRdb reprocessed the reads using CATT. The data contain some 11,000 delta-chain clones, roughly 3.5% of them singletons. The specimen was blood. The receptors stem from a child who was a newborn, infant or young child, either healthy, febrile or measles-vaccinated (not recorded which).

This clone turned up a few times. J is TRDJ1 and V is TRDV1; 7 bases are a match to TRDD3. This CDR3 has 19 residues. J gave up 1 base and V 0 bases, and 14 bases lay outside the gene matches. Per germline, CDR1 TSWWSYY and CDR2 QGS. DNA for the CDR3: TGTGCTCTTGGGGAACTCTCCCTACACGGGGGATTTCCCACCGATAAACTCATCTTT. It is translated as CALGELSLHGGFPTDKLIF.

This clone is deemed medium-sized (0.01 to 0.1%). Other nucleotide sequences in the sample specify the same CDR3. V and J are TRDV2 and TRDJ3; D is uncertain. The V gene's germline CDR1 is GEAIGNYY and CDR2 EKD. The CDR3 runs 17 residues. Trimming stripped 0 bases from V and 0 bases from J, with 8 bases between. The CDR3: CACDTASSSWDTRQMFF. CDR3 DNA sequence: TGTGCCTGTGACACCGCGTCTAGCTCCTGGGACACCCGACAGATGTTTTTC.

This clone appeared a few times. Germline and junction disagree at one end, which may indicate a read error. V is TRDV2 and J is TRDJ2, with 11 bases that match TRDD3. The CDR3 spans 17 residues. Germline CDR1 GEAIGNYY, CDR2 EKD. The DNA of the CDR3 is TGTGCCTGTGACCATCTGGGGGATACACCCCCGACAACACAACTCTTCTTT. This translates into CACDHLGDTPPTTQLFF.

V and J are TRDV2 and TRDJ1; 10 positions agree with TRDD3. The CDR3 totals 22 residues. With V trimmed by 1 base and J by 0 bases, 22 bases remained unmatched. Germline CDR1 and CDR2: GEAIGNYY and EKD. DNA of the CDR3: TGTGCCTGTGACACGCTGGGGGATATTAGAGATTTCAAGGGTCTGTACACCGATAAACTCATCTTT. Translation: CACDTLGDIRDFKGLYTDKLIF.

V usage is TRDV2 and J usage is TRDJ1; 8 bases line up with TRDD3. V shed 1 base and J 1 base; nucleotides not matched to a gene: 7. The germline gives CDR1 GEAIGNYY, CDR2 EKD. This CDR3 is 16 amino acids long. The CDR3 reads CACDTLVWGSTDKLIF. The CDR3 DNA sequence: TGTGCCTGTGACACTTTAGTCTGGGGGAGCACCGATAAACTCATCTTT.

The rearrangement uses TRDV2 and TRDJ1; 8 bases fit TRDD3. Germline CDR1 and CDR2: GEAIGNYY and EKD. The length of the CDR3 is 17 residues. The trim removed 1 base at V and 0 bases at J, leaving 9 bases unmatched. The CDR3 DNA follows: TGTGCCTGTGACACGGTTTCTGGGGGACGTCACACCGATAAACTCATCTTT. It codes for CACDTVSGGRHTDKLIF.

This clone was recorded a few times. CDR3 sequence reads: CALGELPTPSYEGSPYTDKLIF. CDR3 DNA sequence: TGTGCTCTTGGGGAACTCCCTACGCCATCCTACGAGGGATCCCCGTACACCGATAAACTCATCTTT. The chain combines TRDV1 with TRDJ1, with a tentative D call TRDD2 (6 bases). Trimming took off 0 bases at V and 0 bases at J, with 29 bases between the two ends. This CDR3 spans 22 amino acids. Germline lookup yields CDR1 TSWWSYY and CDR2 QGS.

To note about this clone: Other DNA sequences from this sample encode an identical CDR3 as well. The chain carries TRDV2 and TRDJ3; a possible D gene is TRDD3 (6 bases). V was cut by 3 bases and J by 0 bases, with 14 bases left in between. The CDR3 is 18 residues long. Germline V gives CDR1 GEAIGNYY, CDR2 EKD. The CDR3: CACDEWGASSWDTRQMFF. In DNA form, the CDR3 reads TGTGCCTGTGACGAGTGGGGGGCAAGCTCCTGGGACACCCGACAGATGTTTTTC.